The text below deals with one T cell receptor (beta chain). The antigen it binds to is not known. No per-base quality is available; no much larger clone lies one base away. These data originate in a study of PD-L1 blockade in urothelial cancer (dated by TCRdb to about 2017). Broadly, across the study: Therapy was started at some point between 2014 and 2016 for all patients, and atezolizumab 1,200 mg was administered intravenously every 3 weeks. Blood samples were analyzed 3 weeks after the start of treatment (second dose) and 6 weeks after the start of treatment. Somatic, immune and clinical correlates of response to PD-L1 blockade with atezolizumab in urothelial cancer were the focus of an exploratory multi-omic analysis. Pretreatment blood TCR-seq was available for 30 or so patients, at least one posttreatment blood collection was obtained for 25 or so patients, and tumor TCR-seq was available for 25 or so patients. A median of about 150,000 T cells and around 81,000 unique TCRs was obtained from blood samples, and a median clonality of roughly 0.082 was observed. In the same patients, pretreatment tumors underwent whole exome sequencing and RNA sequencing in addition to TCR sequencing. Durable clinical benefit was defined as progression-free survival longer than 6 months, and TCR features were also tested against progression-free and overall survival. About 90% of the 29 patients were males with bladder-origin urothelial cancer, and 18 of 29 reported a prior smoking history. Patients had an ECOG performance status of 0 or 1 and had received between 0 and 3 prior chemotherapy regimens. Durable clinical benefit was achieved by nine patients and was not achieved by 20 patients. TCR sequencing covered pretreatment tumor samples and matched, serially collected peripheral blood taken before and after atezolizumab treatment.

To estimate absolute template abundance from read counts, synthetic TCR analog templates were spiked into each PCR. TCRbeta CDR3 regions were amplified from genomic DNA with bias-controlled V and J gene primers using the immunoSEQ assay. Rearranged TCRbeta segments were sequenced at approximately 20X coverage. The study's processing was this. Sequencing errors were corrected by clustering and CDR3s were annotated against IMGT to assign V, D and J genes. Downstream analyses used only productive TCRbeta rearrangements, leaving out any out-of-frame or stop-codon sequences. To compute clonality, Shannon entropy was normalized by the log of the number of unique productive sequences and then subtracted from one. Clones differing between time points or between blood and tumor were identified by Fisher's exact test with Benjamini-Hochberg correction at adjusted p below 0.01. Sourced from immuneACCESS, this table was stored by TCRdb with only in-frame sequences that have V and J called. A share of the clones is absent; for the studies checked, an unresolved V gene accounts for under half, and the remainder has no known explanation. V, J and clone size are those of that table, while D and trimming were read from the DNA. The sample profile shows 35,000 to 55,000 clones; more than 65% of them were found once. Together, the top ten hold approximately 2.7% of the sample.

The paper as a whole reports these results and caveats: A pretreatment peripheral blood TCR clonality below the median was linked to improved progression-free and overall survival. Among patients with durable benefit, tumor-associated TCR clones showed greater expansion in peripheral blood 3 weeks after treatment started (n ≈ 21, p = 0.022). Because of the small sample size (n ≈ 31) and the many exploratory analyses performed, the results are intended to be regarded as hypothesis-generating.

The cohort comprised fewer than 35 patients with locally advanced or metastatic urothelial carcinoma treated at Memorial Sloan Kettering on a trial protocol. Peripheral blood mononuclear cells were collected from each patient pretreatment and during treatment, giving between 1 and 8 total time points per patient. The Qiagen DNeasy Blood extraction kit was used to purify genomic DNA from total PBMCs and from tumor samples. PBMCs were collected pretreatment and during treatment, and were isolated and stored as previously described. Taken from the germline V gene (reference sequence), the CDR1 and CDR2 loops are MNHNY and SVGAGI. V sheds 10 bases and J sheds 4 bases, leaving 12 bases between their ends. The CDR3 numbers 12 residues from cysteine through phenylalanine. Only CDR3 DNA remains: 36 bases, in frame from the first base.

The material sequenced was PBMCs, taken around atezolizumab (anti-PD-L1) treatment. The rearrangement joined TRBV6-6 to TRBJ2-3, with the identity of the D gene unclear. The TCR originated in a man aged 70-80 years with urothelial cancer. CDR3 reads: CAISPRSDTQYF. The sequenced DNA is TGTGCCATTTCCCCACGGTCAGATACGCAGTATTTT.